These T cell receptor beta chains were read from a single sample in a study of CD4 T cells in relation to SARS-CoV-2 and coronaviruses. Sequencing was performed with immunoSEQ multiplex PCR; in TCRdb, only in-frame clones are kept and a portion is missing. This table holds about 41,000 clones, over 75% found once. These TCRs' antigens remain unknown. The sequenced sample consisted of naive CD4+ T cells from PBMCs, cultured in vitro. Source of these receptors: an adult with COVID-19. Each CDR3 is given with its conserved first and last residue. The D gene is left open where the match is weak. For some rows the clone size is stated as once, few or many, or as a class when expanded; others skip it.

v_call,j_call,cdr3_length,d_call,clone_size,cdr3_aa,cdr3_nt
TRBV19,TRBJ1-2,13,NA,NA,CASTPGLNYGYTF,TGTGCCAGTACCCCAGGGCTCAACTATGGCTACACCTTC
TRBV3-1/TRBV3-2,TRBJ2-5,13,NA,once,CASSRPLLETQYF,TGTGCCAGCAGCCGCCCGTTGTTGGAGACCCAGTACTTC
TRBV7-9,TRBJ1-1,13,NA,once,CASRPTGNTEAFF,TGTGCCAGCAGACCCACAGGGAACACTGAAGCTTTCTTT
TRBV18,TRBJ1-4,14,NA,NA,CASGRGVLNEKLFF,TGTGCCAGCGGCCGCGGGGTCCTAAATGAAAAACTGTTTTTT
TRBV10-2,TRBJ2-7,13,TRBD1,NA,CATRDRGTYEQYF,TGCGCCACCCGGGACAGGGGTACCTACGAGCAGTACTTC
TRBV10-3,TRBJ1-1,13,NA,few,CAISERTYTEAFF,TGTGCCATCAGTGAGCGGACATACACTGAAGCTTTCTTT
TRBV9,TRBJ2-2,18,TRBD2,NA,CASSFTSGRADRHGELFF,TGTGCCAGCAGCTTCACTAGCGGGAGGGCCGATAGGCACGGGGAGCTGTTTTTT
TRBV30,TRBJ1-2,13,NA,NA,CAWSVLGFYGYTF,TGTGCCTGGAGTGTACTAGGTTTTTATGGCTACACCTTC
TRBV2,TRBJ1-1,17,NA,few,CASSESLPLGENTEAFF,TGTGCCAGCAGTGAAAGTTTACCCCTCGGGGAGAACACTGAAGCTTTCTTT
TRBV7-9,TRBJ1-1,17,NA,NA,CASSIIPRGARGTEAFF,TGTGCCAGCAGCATAATCCCCCGGGGGGCGAGGGGAACTGAAGCTTTCTTT
TRBV19,TRBJ2-1,15,NA,NA,CASSRYSGSYNEQFF,TGTGCCAGTAGTAGGTATAGCGGCTCCTACAATGAGCAGTTCTTC
TRBV7-2,TRBJ2-3,19,TRBD2,NA,CASSLVAGTRAGRGGTQYF,TGTGCCAGCAGCTTAGTTGCAGGGACTAGAGCGGGGCGCGGTGGTACGCAGTATTTT
TRBV4-1,TRBJ2-7,14,NA,NA,CASSQVAANYEQYF,TGCGCCAGCAGCCAAGTCGCGGCGAACTACGAGCAGTACTTC
TRBV12-3/TRBV12-4,TRBJ2-2,12,NA,once,CASSLLAGELFF,TGTGCCAGCAGTTTACTTGCCGGGGAGCTGTTTTTT
TRBV6-5,TRBJ2-2,13,TRBD2,NA,CASSRGVEGELFF,TGTGCCAGCAGTCGGGGGGTAGAAGGGGAGCTGTTTTTT
TRBV28,TRBJ1-5,13,NA,NA,CASMGGVNQPQHF,TGTGCCAGCATGGGAGGGGTCAATCAGCCCCAGCATTTT
TRBV15,TRBJ2-7,17,TRBD2,NA,CATSRDPKTSSSYEQYF,TGTGCCACCAGCAGAGATCCCAAGACTAGCTCCTCTTACGAGCAGTACTTC
TRBV30,TRBJ1-1,13,NA,NA,CAWSPSVNTEAFF,TGTGCCTGGAGTCCATCGGTGAACACTGAAGCTTTCTTT
TRBV15,TRBJ2-3,13,NA,NA,CATSGPARSAQYF,TGTGCCACCTCCGGCCCGGCCCGAAGCGCGCAGTATTTT
TRBV5-8,TRBJ1-5,13,NA,once,CASSLRVNQPQHF,TGTGCCAGCAGCTTAAGGGTAAACCAGCCCCAGCATTTT
TRBV20-1,TRBJ1-3,11,NA,once,CSARTGNTIYF,TGCAGTGCTAGAACTGGAAACACCATATATTTT
TRBV21-1,TRBJ2-6,21,NA,NA,CASSKDWKETGRDSGANVLTF,TGTGCCAGCAGCAAAGACTGGAAGGAGACAGGGCGAGATTCTGGGGCCAACGTCCTGACTTTC
TRBV2,TRBJ2-1,13,NA,few,CASSAARSGEQFF,TGTGCCAGCAGTGCGGCTAGATCGGGTGAGCAGTTCTTC
TRBV5-4,TRBJ2-7,15,TRBD1,NA,CASSSRQGHSYEQYF,TGTGCCAGCAGCTCAAGACAGGGCCACTCCTACGAGCAGTACTTC
TRBV7-2,TRBJ2-7,14,TRBD1,NA,CASSRDRGPNEQYF,TGTGCCAGCAGCCGGGACAGGGGGCCCAACGAGCAGTACTTC
TRBV12-3/TRBV12-4,TRBJ2-5,13,TRBD1,NA,CASSLVQGETQYF,TGTGCCAGCAGTTTAGTACAGGGGGAGACCCAGTACTTC
TRBV19,TRBJ1-3,16,NA,once,CASSIGTLLSGNTIYF,TGTGCCAGTAGTATCGGGACACTCCTCTCTGGAAACACCATATATTTT
TRBV4-2,TRBJ2-2,17,TRBD2,NA,CASSLWGGPTNTGELFF,TGTGCCAGCAGCCTCTGGGGGGGTCCCACGAACACCGGGGAGCTGTTTTTT
TRBV5-4,TRBJ2-5,17,TRBD2,NA,CASSSILAGGRRETQYF,TGTGCCAGCAGCTCAATTCTAGCGGGAGGACGGCGAGAGACCCAGTACTTC